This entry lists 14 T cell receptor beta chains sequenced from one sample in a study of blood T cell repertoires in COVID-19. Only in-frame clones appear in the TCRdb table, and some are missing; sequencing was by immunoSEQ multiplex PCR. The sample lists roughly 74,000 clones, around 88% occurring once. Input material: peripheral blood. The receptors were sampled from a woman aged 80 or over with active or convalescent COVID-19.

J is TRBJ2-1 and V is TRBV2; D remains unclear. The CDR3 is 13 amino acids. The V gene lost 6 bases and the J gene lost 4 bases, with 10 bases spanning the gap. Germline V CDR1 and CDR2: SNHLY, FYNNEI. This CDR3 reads CASSLTEYNEQFF. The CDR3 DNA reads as TGTGCCAGCAGCTTAACAGAATACAATGAGCAGTTCTTC.

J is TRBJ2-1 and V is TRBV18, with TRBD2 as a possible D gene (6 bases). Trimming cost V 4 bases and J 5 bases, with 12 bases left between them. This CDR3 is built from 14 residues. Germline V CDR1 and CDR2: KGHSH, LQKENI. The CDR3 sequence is CASSLAAKNNEQFF. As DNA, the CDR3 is TGTGCCAGCTCACTAGCGGCAAAGAACAATGAGCAGTTCTTC.

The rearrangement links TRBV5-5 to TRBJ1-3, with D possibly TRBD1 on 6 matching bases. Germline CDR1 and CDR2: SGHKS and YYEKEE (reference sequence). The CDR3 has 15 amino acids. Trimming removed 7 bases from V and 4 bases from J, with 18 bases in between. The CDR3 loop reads CASGSVTGQGNTIYF. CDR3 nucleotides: TGTGCCAGCGGATCCGTAACCGGACAGGGAAACACCATATATTTT.

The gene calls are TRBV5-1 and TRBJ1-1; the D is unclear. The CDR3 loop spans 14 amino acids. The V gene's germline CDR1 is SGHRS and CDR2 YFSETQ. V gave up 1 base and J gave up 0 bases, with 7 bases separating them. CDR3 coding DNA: TGCGCCAGCAGCTTGACAAGAATGAACACTGAAGCTTTCTTT. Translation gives CASSLTRMNTEAFF.

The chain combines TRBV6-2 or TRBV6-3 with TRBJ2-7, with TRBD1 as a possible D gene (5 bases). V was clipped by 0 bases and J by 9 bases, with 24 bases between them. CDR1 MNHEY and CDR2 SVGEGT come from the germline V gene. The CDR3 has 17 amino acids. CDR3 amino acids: CASSYSRWGQGLRVQYF. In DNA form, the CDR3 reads TGTGCCAGCAGTTACTCTCGCTGGGGCCAGGGCCTACGCGTGCAGTACTTC.

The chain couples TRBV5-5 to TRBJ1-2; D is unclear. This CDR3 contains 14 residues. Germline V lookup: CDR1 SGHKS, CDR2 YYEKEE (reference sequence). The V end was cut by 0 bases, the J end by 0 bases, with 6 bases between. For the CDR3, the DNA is TGTGCCAGCAGCTTGGGGGGAGCTAACTATGGCTACACCTTC. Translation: CASSLGGANYGYTF.

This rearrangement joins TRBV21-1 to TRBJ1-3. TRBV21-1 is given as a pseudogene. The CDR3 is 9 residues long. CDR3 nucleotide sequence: TGTGCCAGCAGCAAAGGGGGGGACTTT. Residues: CASSKGGDF.

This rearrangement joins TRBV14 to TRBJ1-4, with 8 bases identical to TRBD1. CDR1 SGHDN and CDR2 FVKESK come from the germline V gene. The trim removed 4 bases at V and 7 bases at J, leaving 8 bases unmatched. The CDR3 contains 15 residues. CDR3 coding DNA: TGTGCCAGCAGCCCCCGGGACAGGTGGGGTGAAAAACTGTTTTTT. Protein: CASSPRDRWGEKLFF.

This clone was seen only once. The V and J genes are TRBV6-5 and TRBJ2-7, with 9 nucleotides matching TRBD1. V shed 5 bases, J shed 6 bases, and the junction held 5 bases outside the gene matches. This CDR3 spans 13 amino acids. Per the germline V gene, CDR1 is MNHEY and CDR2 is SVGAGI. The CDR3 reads CASSRDRVGEQYF. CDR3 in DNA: TGTGCCAGCAGTCGGGACAGGGTCGGCGAGCAGTACTTC.

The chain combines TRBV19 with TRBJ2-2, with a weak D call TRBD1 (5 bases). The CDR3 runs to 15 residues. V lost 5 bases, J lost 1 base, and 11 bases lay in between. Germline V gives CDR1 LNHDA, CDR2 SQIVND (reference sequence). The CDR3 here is CASSWGRVNTGELFF. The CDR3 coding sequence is TGTGCCAGTAGTTGGGGCAGGGTGAACACCGGGGAGCTGTTTTTT.

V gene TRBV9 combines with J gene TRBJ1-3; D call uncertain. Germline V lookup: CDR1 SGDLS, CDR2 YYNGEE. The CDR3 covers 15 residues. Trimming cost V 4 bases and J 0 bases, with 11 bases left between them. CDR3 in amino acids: CASSTQRSSGNTIYF. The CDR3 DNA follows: TGTGCCAGCAGCACTCAAAGGAGCTCTGGAAACACCATATATTTT.

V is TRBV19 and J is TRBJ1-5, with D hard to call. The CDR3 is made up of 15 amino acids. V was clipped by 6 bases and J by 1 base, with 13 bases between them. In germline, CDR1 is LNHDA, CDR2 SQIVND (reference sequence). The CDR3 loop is CASSALVGSNQPQHF. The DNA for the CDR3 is TGTGCCAGTAGCGCCCTGGTGGGCAGCAATCAGCCCCAGCATTTT.

The CDR3 reads CASSDSTGGKPSSGYTF. The DNA of the CDR3 is TGTGCCAGCAGTGACTCGACAGGGGGCAAGCCTTCAAGTGGCTACACCTTC. The chain employs TRBV6-4 and TRBJ1-2; 10 bases map to TRBD1. J lost 7 bases, V lost 0 bases, and 11 bases had no gene match. Germline CDR1 and CDR2: MRHNA and SNTAGT. CDR3 length equals 17 residues.

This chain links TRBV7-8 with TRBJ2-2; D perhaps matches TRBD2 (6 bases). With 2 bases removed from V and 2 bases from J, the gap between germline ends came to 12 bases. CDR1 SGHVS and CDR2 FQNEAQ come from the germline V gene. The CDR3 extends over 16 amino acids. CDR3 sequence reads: CASSLFRGFNTGELFF. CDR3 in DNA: TGTGCCAGCAGCTTATTCCGGGGGTTTAACACCGGGGAGCTGTTTTTT.